This TCR beta chain was documented in a study of CD8 T cells in ankylosing spondylitis. Study results and limitations: It appeared that ankylosing spondylitis blood was characterized by a TCR beta motif of several highly homologous variants.

TCRdb re-analysed the 5' RACE reads in MiXCR, keeping a single row per CDR3 protein. The top ten hold around 0.51% of the sample, which has 750,000 to 850,000 distinct CDR3 sequences, 12% seen once. In regard to this clonotype: Antigen specificity is unknown.

The V end was cut by 6 bases, the J end by 0 bases, with 9 bases between. From germline, CDR1 is LNHDA and CDR2 SQIVND (reference sequence). The CDR3 is 15 residues long. The receptor was isolated from a male donor with ankylosing spondylitis. Sequencing used blood, either unsorted or a sorted T cell fraction (not recorded which). This chain links TRBV19 with TRBJ2-6, with a possible D match to TRBD1 (5 bases). CDR3 coding DNA: TGTGCCAGTAGGTGGGGCTTCTCTGGGGCCAACGTCCTGACTTTC. Translating gives CASRWGFSGANVLTF.